One T cell receptor (beta chain) is described in this entry. V lost 9 bases to trimming and J lost 6 bases; unmatched junction nucleotides: 20. The V gene's germline CDR1 is SGHRS and CDR2 YFSETQ. CDR3 length: 16 residues. Repertoires were generated with immunoSEQ multiplex PCR, while TCRdb's copy carries only in-frame clones and drops some. The data show tens of thousands of clones, around 92% seen once. This sample is drawn from a study of technical replicates of blood from several donors. This receptor was taken from a human donor in good health. Some clones in this sample may be carry-over from other donors' samples. Input material: T cells isolated from PBMCs. The chain couples TRBV5-1 to TRBJ1-1; 7 positions match TRBD1. The CDR3: CATHPSPGTASPEAFF. The CDR3 coding sequence is TGCGCCACCCACCCCTCTCCCGGGACAGCCTCTCCTGAAGCTTTCTTT.